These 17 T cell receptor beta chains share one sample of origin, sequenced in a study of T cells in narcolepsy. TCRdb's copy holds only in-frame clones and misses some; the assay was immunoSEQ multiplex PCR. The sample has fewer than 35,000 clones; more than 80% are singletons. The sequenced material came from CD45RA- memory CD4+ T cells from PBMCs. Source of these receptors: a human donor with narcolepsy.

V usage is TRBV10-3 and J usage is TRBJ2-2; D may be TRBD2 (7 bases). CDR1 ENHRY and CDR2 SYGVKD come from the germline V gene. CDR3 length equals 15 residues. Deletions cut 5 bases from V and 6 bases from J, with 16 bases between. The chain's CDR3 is CAISLSGGHAGELFF. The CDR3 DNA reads TGTGCCATCAGTCTCTCCGGGGGGCACGCCGGGGAGCTGTTTTTT.

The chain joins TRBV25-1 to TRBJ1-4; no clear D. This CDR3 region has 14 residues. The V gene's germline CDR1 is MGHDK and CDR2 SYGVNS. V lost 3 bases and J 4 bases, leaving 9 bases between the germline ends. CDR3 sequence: CASSDRLLNEKLFF. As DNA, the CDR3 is TGTGCCAGCAGTGACAGACTCCTTAATGAAAAACTGTTTTTT.

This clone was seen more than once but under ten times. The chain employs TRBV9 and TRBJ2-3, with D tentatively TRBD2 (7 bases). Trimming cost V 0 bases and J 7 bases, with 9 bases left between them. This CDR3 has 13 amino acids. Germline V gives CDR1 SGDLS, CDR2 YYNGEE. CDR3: CASSVEGGYTQYF. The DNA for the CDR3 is TGTGCCAGCAGCGTAGAGGGGGGGTATACGCAGTATTTT.

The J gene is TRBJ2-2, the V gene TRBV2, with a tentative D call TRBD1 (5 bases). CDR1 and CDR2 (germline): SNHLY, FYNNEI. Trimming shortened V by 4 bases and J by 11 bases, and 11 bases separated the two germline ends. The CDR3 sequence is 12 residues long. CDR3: CASSALRAELFF. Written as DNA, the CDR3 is TGTGCCAGCAGTGCTCTCAGGGCCGAGCTGTTTTTT.

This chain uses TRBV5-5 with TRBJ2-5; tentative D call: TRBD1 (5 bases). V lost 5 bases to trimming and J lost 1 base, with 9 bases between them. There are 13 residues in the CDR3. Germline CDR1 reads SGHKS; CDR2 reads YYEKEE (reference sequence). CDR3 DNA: TGTGCCAGCAGACCAGGGATCCAAGAGACCCAGTACTTC. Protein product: CASRPGIQETQYF.

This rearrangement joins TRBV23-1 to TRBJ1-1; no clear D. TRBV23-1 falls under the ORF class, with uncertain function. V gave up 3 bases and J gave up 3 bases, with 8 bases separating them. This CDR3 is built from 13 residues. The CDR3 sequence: CASSHWVDTEAFF. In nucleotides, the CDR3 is TGCGCCAGCAGTCATTGGGTTGACACTGAAGCTTTCTTT.

CDR3 sequence reads: CASSATPGGKASYTF. CDR3 nucleotide sequence: TGTGCCAGTAGTGCGACGCCCGGGGGCAAGGCCAGCTACACCTTC. This rearrangement joins TRBV19 to TRBJ1-2; TRBD1 might be the D (6 bases). The germline V gene has CDR1 LNHDA and CDR2 SQIVND (reference sequence). V gave up 5 bases and J gave up 9 bases, with 22 bases separating them. The CDR3 is 15 residues long.

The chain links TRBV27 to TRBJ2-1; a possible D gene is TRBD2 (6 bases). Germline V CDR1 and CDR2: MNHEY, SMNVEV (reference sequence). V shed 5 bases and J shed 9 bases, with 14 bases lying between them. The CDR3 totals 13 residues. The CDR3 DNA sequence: TGTGCCAGCAGTGGACTAATTTTACGTGAGCAGTTCTTC. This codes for CASSGLILREQFF.

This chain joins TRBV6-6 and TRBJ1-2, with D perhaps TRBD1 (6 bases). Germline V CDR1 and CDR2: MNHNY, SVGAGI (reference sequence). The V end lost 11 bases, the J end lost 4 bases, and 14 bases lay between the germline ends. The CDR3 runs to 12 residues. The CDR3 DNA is TGTGCCGCAATGAAGGACAGCTATGGCTACACCTTC. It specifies CAAMKDSYGYTF.

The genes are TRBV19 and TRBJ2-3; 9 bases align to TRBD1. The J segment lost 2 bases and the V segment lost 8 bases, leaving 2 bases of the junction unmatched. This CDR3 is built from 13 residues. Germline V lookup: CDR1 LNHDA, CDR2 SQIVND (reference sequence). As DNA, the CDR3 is TGTGCCAGTGGACAGGGGACCACAGATACGCAGTATTTT. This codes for CASGQGTTDTQYF.

The CDR3 protein is CASSLYHRGYEQYF. The DNA for the CDR3 is TGTGCCAGCAGTTTATACCATCGCGGGTACGAGCAGTACTTC. J is TRBJ2-7 and V is TRBV27; maybe TRBD2 (5 bases). Germline V gene data show CDR1 as MNHEY and CDR2 as SMNVEV (reference sequence). With 1 base removed from V and 4 bases from J, the gap between germline ends came to 11 bases. CDR3 length equals 14 residues.

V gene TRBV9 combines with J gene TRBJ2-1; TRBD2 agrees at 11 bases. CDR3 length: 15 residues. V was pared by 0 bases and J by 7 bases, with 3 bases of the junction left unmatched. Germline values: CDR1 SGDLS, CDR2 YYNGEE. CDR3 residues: CASSVVSSGGNEQFF. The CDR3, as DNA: TGTGCCAGCAGCGTAGTGTCTAGCGGGGGGAATGAGCAGTTCTTC.

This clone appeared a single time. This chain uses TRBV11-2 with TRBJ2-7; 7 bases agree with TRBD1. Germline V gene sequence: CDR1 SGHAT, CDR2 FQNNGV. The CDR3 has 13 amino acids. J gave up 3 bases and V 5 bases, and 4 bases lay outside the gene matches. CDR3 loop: CASSPDRVYEQYV. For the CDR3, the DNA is TGTGCCAGCAGCCCAGACAGGGTCTACGAGCAGTACGTC.

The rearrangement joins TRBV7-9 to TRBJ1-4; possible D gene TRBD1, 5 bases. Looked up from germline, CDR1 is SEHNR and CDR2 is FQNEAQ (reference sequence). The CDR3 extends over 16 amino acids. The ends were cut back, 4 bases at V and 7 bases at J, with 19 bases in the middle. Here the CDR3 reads CASSSEVGGALEKLFF. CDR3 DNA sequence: TGTGCCAGCAGCTCTGAAGTTGGGGGAGCCCTTGAAAAACTGTTTTTT. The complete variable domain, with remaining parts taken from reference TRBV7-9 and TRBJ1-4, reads DTGVSQNPRHKITKRGQNVTFRCDPISEHNRLYWYRQTLGQGPEFLTYFQNEAQLEKSRLLSDRFSAERPKGSFSTLEIQRTEQGDSAMYLCASSSEVGGALEKLFFGSGTQLSVL.

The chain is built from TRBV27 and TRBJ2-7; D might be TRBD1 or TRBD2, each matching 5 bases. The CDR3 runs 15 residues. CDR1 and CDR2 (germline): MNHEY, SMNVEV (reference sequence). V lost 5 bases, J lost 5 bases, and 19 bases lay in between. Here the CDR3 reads CASSRPGAGFHEQYF. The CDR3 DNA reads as TGTGCCAGCAGTCGTCCCGGGGCAGGGTTCCACGAGCAGTACTTC.

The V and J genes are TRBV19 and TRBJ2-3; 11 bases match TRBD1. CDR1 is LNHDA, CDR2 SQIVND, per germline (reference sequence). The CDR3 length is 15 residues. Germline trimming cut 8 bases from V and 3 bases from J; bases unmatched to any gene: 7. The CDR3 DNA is TGTGCCAGTTGGTCTCGGGACAGGGGGACAGATACGCAGTATTTT. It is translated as CASWSRDRGTDTQYF.

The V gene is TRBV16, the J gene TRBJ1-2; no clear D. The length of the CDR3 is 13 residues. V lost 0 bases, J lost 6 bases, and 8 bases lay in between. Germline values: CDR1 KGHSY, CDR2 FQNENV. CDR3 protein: CASSQSGSNGYTF. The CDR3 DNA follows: TGTGCCAGCAGCCAATCGGGGTCGAATGGCTACACCTTC.